This T cell receptor (beta chain) originates from a study of cytomegalovirus exposure and HLA in healthy donors. With 3 bases clipped from V and 2 bases from J, the junction kept 4 bases outside the gene matches. In germline, CDR1 is SNHLY, CDR2 FYNNEI. This CDR3 is 14 amino acids long. Vbeta (60) and Jbeta (13) primers were used in the PCR. Authors' analysis steps: Later, 80 million or so unique TCR beta chains were counted in an analysis, and around 11 million of them were shared. Sequenced by immunoSEQ multiplex PCR; TCRdb stores in-frame clones only, minus some. That table furnishes V, J and clone size, whereas the DNA furnished D and trimming. The profile covers around 65,000 clones, with approximately 64% appearing a single time and less than 20% taken by the ten largest. Details on this clone: No antigen is known for it.

Findings and caveats of the study: High specificity and sensitivity for cytomegalovirus status were reported for the classifier. Later on, analysis showed that most CMV-associated TCR beta chains appeared to be HLA-restricted. Per published accounts, TCR beta sequences correctly predicted the HLA-A and HLA-B alleles of most subjects.

This TCR was recovered from a man aged 35 to 55 in good health and CMV-seropositive. The sequenced material came from PBMCs. The rearrangement uses TRBV2 and TRBJ2-7; 7 nucleotides align to TRBD1. In DNA, the CDR3 is TGTGCCAGCAGTGAGGGGACAGCTACCTACGAGCAGTACTTC. It yields the protein CASSEGTATYEQYF.